This T cell receptor (beta chain) came from a study of cytomegalovirus exposure and HLA in healthy donors. Study-wide context: Most donors, 80% to 90% of around 400 genotyped, fell in the Caucasian-associated ancestry cluster.

CDR1 is MNHEY and CDR2 is SVGAGI in the germline V gene. CDR3 length: 13 residues. The V end was cut by 2 bases, the J end by 4 bases, with 8 bases between. The PCR had 60 Vbeta and 13 Jbeta primers. The table came from immunoSEQ multiplex PCR; TCRdb's copy has only in-frame clones and leaves some out. This sample has 79,000 or so clones; roughly 80% occur once, and the top ten carry approximately 20%. This clone has a single count. What it recognizes is unknown. Overall study findings and caveats: Earlier findings revealed that most TCR beta V segments proved productive either about 87% or about 30% of the time.

The rearrangement uses TRBV6-5 and TRBJ1-1; the D is unclear. Material for sequencing was PBMCs. This clonotype was sampled from a woman aged 40 to 50 in good health and CMV-seropositive. The CDR3 nucleotides are TGTGCCAGCAGTTACCTAGGAGGCACTGAAGCTTTCTTT. Protein: CASSYLGGTEAFF.